The 15 T cell receptor beta chains given below trace back to one sample, sequenced in a study of patients and donors after allogeneic stem cell transplantation. TCRdb independently ran MiXCR on the RT-PCR reads; one entry per CDR3 protein. The repertoire includes 900,000 to 1,000,000 distinct CDR3 sequences, under 20% of them detected once, and 5% to 6.5% sits in the top ten. Sequenced sample: blood, either unsorted or a sorted T cell fraction (not recorded which). These receptors were taken from a human donor who was either an allogeneic HSCT recipient or a stem cell or donor lymphocyte infusion donor (not recorded which). It is not recorded whose cells these are; they may come from a transplant donor.

The chain joins TRBV3-1 to TRBJ2-5; a weak D match, TRBD2 (7 bases). V shed 4 bases and J shed 5 bases, with 23 bases lying between them. Germline V gives CDR1 LGHDT, CDR2 YNNKEL (reference sequence). The CDR3 consists of 17 residues. The DNA of the CDR3 is TGTGCCAGCAGCCCCAGGTGGGGGGGGGCGCCCCGGGAGACCCAGTACTTC. This sequence encodes CASSPRWGGAPRETQYF.

V gene TRBV6-1 combines with J gene TRBJ2-1; no reliable D call. This CDR3 region has 13 residues. Deletions cut 7 bases from V and 0 bases from J, with 7 bases between. Germline V gives CDR1 MNHNS, CDR2 SASEGT. CDR3 DNA sequence: TGTGCCAGCACTGGGCTCTCCTACAATGAGCAGTTCTTC. It translates to CASTGLSYNEQFF.

This clonotype was counted between two and nine times. This chain connects TRBV6-6 to TRBJ2-7, with no clear D. Between the trimmed V and J ends, which lost 2 bases and 7 bases, there was a span of 9 bases. Germline CDR1 reads MNHNY; CDR2 reads SVGAGI (reference sequence). This CDR3 region has 12 residues. This CDR3 is CASSYLAREQYF. The CDR3 DNA reads TGTGCCAGCAGTTACCTTGCTCGGGAGCAGTACTTC.

This clonotype showed up just a few times. V and J are TRBV4-1 and TRBJ2-2, with D possibly TRBD1 on 6 matching bases. The germline V and J ends were trimmed by 2 bases and 0 bases, with 10 bases remaining between them. This CDR3 has 16 amino acids. Per germline, CDR1 MGHRA and CDR2 YSYEKL. In nucleotides, the CDR3 is TGCGCCAGCAGCCAAACACAGGGCGCGAACACCGGGGAGCTGTTTTTT. Amino acid sequence: CASSQTQGANTGELFF.

CDR3 DNA sequence: TGCGCCAGCAGCCAAGGGGCTAGCGGGGGTCACACCGGGGAGCTGTTTTTT. It specifies CASSQGASGGHTGELFF. The chain joins TRBV4-3 to TRBJ2-2; 10 bases align to TRBD2. In germline, CDR1 is LGHNA, CDR2 YSLEER. With 1 base clipped from V and 3 bases from J, the junction kept 5 bases outside the gene matches. This CDR3 spans 17 amino acids.

This clonotype came up a few times. The genes are TRBV6-1 and TRBJ1-6, with D perhaps TRBD1 (6 bases). The length of the CDR3 is 13 residues. V was trimmed by 7 bases and J by 6 bases, leaving 10 bases between them. Germline V CDR1 and CDR2: MNHNS, SASEGT. CDR3 nucleotides: TGTGCCAGCAAAAAACAGGGTAATTCACCCCTCCACTTT. This encodes CASKKQGNSPLHF.

For this clonotype: The germline gene is not matched at one end of the junction; a read error may be the cause. V usage is TRBV9 and J usage is TRBJ2-1; D is unresolved. Germline lookup yields CDR1 SGDLS and CDR2 YYNGEE. The length of the CDR3 is 12 residues. Here the CDR3 reads CASSVDRAPLAF. CDR3 nucleotides: TGTGCCAGCAGCGTAGACCGGGCACCACTGGCCTTC.

The rearrangement uses TRBV13 and TRBJ2-3; D ambiguous. Per germline, CDR1 PRHDT and CDR2 FYEKMQ (reference sequence). V lost 4 bases and J 4 bases, leaving 12 bases between the germline ends. CDR3 length: 14 amino acids. The CDR3 nucleotides read TGTGCCAGCAGCTCTACCCCTAGATCAGATACGCAGTATTTT. It is translated as CASSSTPRSDTQYF.

This clonotype was seen more than once but under ten times. The rearrangement links TRBV20-1 to TRBJ2-1; 14 bases fit TRBD2. Germline V lookup: CDR1 DFQATT, CDR2 SNEGSKA (reference sequence). The CDR3 runs to 17 residues. V lost 6 bases and J lost 4; bases outside the gene matches: 11. The CDR3 is CSAKGTSGSPTYNEQFF. DNA of the CDR3: TGCAGTGCCAAAGGGACTAGCGGGAGCCCAACTTACAATGAGCAGTTCTTC.

In its sample, this clonotype was seen a few times. The chain is built from TRBV12-5 and TRBJ2-1; tentatively, D is TRBD2 (5 bases). Germline V gene data show CDR1 as LGHNT and CDR2 as FRNRAP. The CDR3 has 14 amino acids. Trimming took 7 bases from V and 8 from J, leaving 18 bases between them. CDR3 bases: TGTGCTAGTGCCATCGGACTCGCGTCGCATGAGCAGTTCTTC. Translating gives CASAIGLASHEQFF.

This clonotype came up a few times. The V call is TRBV18, the J call TRBJ1-4; no firm D call. Germline CDR1 KGHSH, CDR2 LQKENI. The length of the CDR3 is 13 residues. V lost 1 base to trimming and J lost 6 bases, with 6 bases between them. The DNA of the CDR3 is TGTGCCAGCTCACCACAACAGTATGAAAAACTGTTTTTT. It yields the protein CASSPQQYEKLFF. Filled out from reference TRBV18 and TRBJ1-4, the complete variable domain reads NAGVMQNPRHLVRRRGQEARLRCSPMKGHSHVYWYRQLPEEGLKFMVYLQKENIIDESGMPKERFSAEFPKEGPSILRIQQVVRGDSAAYFCASSPQQYEKLFFGSGTQLSVL.

This clonotype was counted ten times or more. The gene calls are TRBV7-6 and TRBJ2-2; 8 positions agree with TRBD1. Trimming removed 5 bases from V and 7 bases from J; junction bases left unmatched: 9. Germline V gene lookup returns CDR1 SGHVS and CDR2 FNYEAQ. The CDR3 has 15 residues. The CDR3 loop reads CASSLGQGGYGELFF. The CDR3 DNA is TGTGCCAGCAGCCTCGGACAGGGAGGTTACGGGGAGCTGTTTTTT.

The rearrangement uses TRBV7-2 and TRBJ1-2; 7 bases are a match to TRBD1. The CDR3 spans 14 residues. Germline trimming cut 3 bases from V and 6 bases from J; bases unmatched to any gene: 7. Germline V gene sequence: CDR1 SGHTA, CDR2 FQGNSA. CDR3 in amino acids: CASSFIRGRDGYTF. The DNA of the CDR3 is TGTGCCAGCAGCTTTATAAGGGGGCGAGATGGCTACACCTTC.

This clonotype has more than one count but fewer than ten. The rearrangement uses TRBV24-1 and TRBJ1-2; D gene uncertain. The length of the CDR3 is 13 residues. From germline, CDR1 is KGHDR and CDR2 SFDVKD. Between the trimmed V and J ends, which lost 7 bases and 2 bases, there was a span of 10 bases. For the CDR3, the DNA is TGTGCCACCAGCAAGGGCCAGAACTATGGCTACACCTTC. Translating gives CATSKGQNYGYTF.

This clonotype was seen only a few times. This rearrangement joins TRBV7-2 to TRBJ2-5, with D possibly matching TRBD2 (5 bases). V lost 1 base and J lost 4, with 10 bases in between. The CDR3 sequence is 14 residues long. Germline V lookup: CDR1 SGHTA, CDR2 FQGNSA. The CDR3 is CASSLVGERETQYF. Here the CDR3 DNA reads TGTGCCAGCAGCTTAGTCGGGGAAAGAGAGACCCAGTACTTC. The whole variable domain, filled in from reference TRBV7-2 and TRBJ2-5, reads GAGVSQSPSNKVTEKGKDVELRCDPISGHTALYWYRQSLGQGLEFLIYFQGNSAPDKSGLPSDRFSAERTGGSVSTLTIQRTQQEDSAVYLCASSLVGERETQYFGPGTRLLVL.